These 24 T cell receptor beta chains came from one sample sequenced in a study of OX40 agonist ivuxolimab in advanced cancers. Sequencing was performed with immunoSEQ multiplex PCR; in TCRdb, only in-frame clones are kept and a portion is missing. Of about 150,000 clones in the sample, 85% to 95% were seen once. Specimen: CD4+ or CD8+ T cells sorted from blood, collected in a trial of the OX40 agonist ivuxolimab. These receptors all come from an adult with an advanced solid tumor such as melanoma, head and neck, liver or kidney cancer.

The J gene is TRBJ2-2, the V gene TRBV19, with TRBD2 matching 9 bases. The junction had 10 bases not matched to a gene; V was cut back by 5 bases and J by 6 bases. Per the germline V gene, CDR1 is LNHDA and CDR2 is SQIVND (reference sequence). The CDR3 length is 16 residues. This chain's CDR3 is CASSSRIAGAAGELFF. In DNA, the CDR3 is TGTGCCAGTAGTTCCCGGATAGCGGGAGCAGCCGGGGAGCTGTTTTTT.

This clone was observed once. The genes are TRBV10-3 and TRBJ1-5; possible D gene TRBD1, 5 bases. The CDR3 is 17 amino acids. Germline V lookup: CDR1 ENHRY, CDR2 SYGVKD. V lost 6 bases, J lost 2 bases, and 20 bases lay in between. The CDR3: CAISDAPAGGGNQPQHF. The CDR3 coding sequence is TGTGCCATCAGCGATGCCCCAGCCGGGGGTGGCAATCAGCCCCAGCATTTT.

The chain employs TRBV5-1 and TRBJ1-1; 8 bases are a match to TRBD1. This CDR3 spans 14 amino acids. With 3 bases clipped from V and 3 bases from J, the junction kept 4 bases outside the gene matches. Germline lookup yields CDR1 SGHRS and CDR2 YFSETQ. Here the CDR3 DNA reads TGCGCCAGCAGCTCCGGGACAGGCCACACTGAAGCTTTCTTT. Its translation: CASSSGTGHTEAFF.

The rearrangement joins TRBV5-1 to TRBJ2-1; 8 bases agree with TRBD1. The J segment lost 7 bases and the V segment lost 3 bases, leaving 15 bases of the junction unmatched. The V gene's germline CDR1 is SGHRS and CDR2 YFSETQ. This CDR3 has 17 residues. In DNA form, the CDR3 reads TGCGCCAGCAGCTGGCCCCGGACAGGGAGCGTCCGAAATGAGCAGTTCTTC. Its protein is CASSWPRTGSVRNEQFF. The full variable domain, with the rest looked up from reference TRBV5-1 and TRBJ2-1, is KAGVTQTPRYLIKTRGQQVTLSCSPISGHRSVSWYQQTPGQGLQFLFEYFSETQRNKGNFPGRFSGRQFSNSRSEMNVSTLELGDSALYLCASSWPRTGSVRNEQFFGPGTRLTVL.

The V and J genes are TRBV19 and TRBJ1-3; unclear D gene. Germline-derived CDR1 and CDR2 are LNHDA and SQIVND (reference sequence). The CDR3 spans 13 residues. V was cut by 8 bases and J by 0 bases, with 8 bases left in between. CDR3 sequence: CASSAGSGNTIYF. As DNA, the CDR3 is TGTGCCAGTTCCGCAGGCTCTGGAAACACCATATATTTT.

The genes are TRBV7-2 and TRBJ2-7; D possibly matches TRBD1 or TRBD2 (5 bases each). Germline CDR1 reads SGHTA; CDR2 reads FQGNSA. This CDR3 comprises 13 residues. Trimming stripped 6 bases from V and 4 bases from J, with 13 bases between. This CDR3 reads CASSPGPTYEQYF. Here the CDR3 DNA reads TGTGCCAGCAGTCCGGGACCGACTTACGAGCAGTACTTC.

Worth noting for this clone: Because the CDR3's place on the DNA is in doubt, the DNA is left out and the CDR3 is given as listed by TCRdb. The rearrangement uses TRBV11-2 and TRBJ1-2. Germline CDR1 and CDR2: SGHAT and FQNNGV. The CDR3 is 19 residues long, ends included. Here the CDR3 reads CASSSSSLVIHPSNYGYTF.

Written as DNA, the CDR3 is TGTGCCAGCAGTGTGGGTCAGAACTATGGCTACACCTTC. Residues: CASSVGQNYGYTF. The gene calls are TRBV2 and TRBJ1-2; D is ambiguous. V lost 4 bases, J lost 2 bases, and 8 bases lay in between. This CDR3 spans 13 amino acids. Per the germline V gene, CDR1 is SNHLY and CDR2 is FYNNEI.

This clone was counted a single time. Here the CDR3 reads CASSPARERSNYGYTF. The CDR3 DNA reads TGTGCCAGCAGCCCGGCCAGGGAGAGATCCAACTATGGCTACACCTTC. The chain couples TRBV5-4 to TRBJ1-2, with TRBD1 as a possible D gene (5 bases). Germline lookup yields CDR1 SGHNT and CDR2 YYREEE (reference sequence). Between the trimmed V and J ends, which lost 4 bases and 2 bases, there was a span of 18 bases. This CDR3 region has 16 residues.

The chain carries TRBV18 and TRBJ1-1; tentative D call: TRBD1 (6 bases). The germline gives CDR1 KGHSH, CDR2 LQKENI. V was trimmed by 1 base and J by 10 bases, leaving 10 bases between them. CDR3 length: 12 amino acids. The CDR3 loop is CASSPRGGAAFF. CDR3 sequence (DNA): TGTGCCAGCTCACCACGAGGGGGGGCAGCTTTCTTT. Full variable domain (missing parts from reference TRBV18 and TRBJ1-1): NAGVMQNPRHLVRRRGQEARLRCSPMKGHSHVYWYRQLPEEGLKFMVYLQKENIIDESGMPKERFSAEFPKEGPSILRIQQVVRGDSAAYFCASSPRGGAAFFGQGTRLTVV.

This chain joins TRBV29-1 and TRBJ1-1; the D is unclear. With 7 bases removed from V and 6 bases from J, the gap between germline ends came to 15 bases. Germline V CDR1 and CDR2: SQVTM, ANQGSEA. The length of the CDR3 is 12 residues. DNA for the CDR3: TGCAGCGCTGGCCCCGGAGGCCCTGAAGCTTTCTTT. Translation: CSAGPGGPEAFF. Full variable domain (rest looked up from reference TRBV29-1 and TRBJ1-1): SAVISQKPSRDICQRGTSLTIQCQVDSQVTMMFWYRQQPGQSLTLIATANQGSEATYESGFVIDKFPISRPNLTFSTLTVSNMSPEDSSIYLCSAGPGGPEAFFGQGTRLTVV.

The CDR3 reads CASSDYRGPSKQYF. Written as DNA, the CDR3 is TGTGCCAGCAGCGATTACAGGGGCCCCTCGAAGCAGTACTTC. The chain is built from TRBV11-1 and TRBJ2-7; 7 nucleotides line up with TRBD1. CDR1 is SGHAT, CDR2 FQDESV, per germline (reference sequence). Trimming took 5 bases from V and 8 from J; bases not matched to a gene: 12. The CDR3 contains 14 residues.

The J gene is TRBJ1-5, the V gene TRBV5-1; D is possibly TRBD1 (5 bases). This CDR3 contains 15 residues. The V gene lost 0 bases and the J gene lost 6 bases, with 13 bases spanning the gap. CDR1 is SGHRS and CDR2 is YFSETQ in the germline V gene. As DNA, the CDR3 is TGCGCCAGCAGCTTGGAAGGAGGGGAGGGTCAGCCCCAGCATTTT. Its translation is CASSLEGGEGQPQHF. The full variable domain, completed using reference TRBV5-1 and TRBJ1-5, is KAGVTQTPRYLIKTRGQQVTLSCSPISGHRSVSWYQQTPGQGLQFLFEYFSETQRNKGNFPGRFSGRQFSNSRSEMNVSTLELGDSALYLCASSLEGGEGQPQHFGDGTRLSIL.

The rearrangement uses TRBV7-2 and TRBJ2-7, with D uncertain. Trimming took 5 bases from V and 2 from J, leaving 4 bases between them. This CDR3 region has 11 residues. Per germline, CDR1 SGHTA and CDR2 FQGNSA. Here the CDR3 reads CASSGAYEQYF. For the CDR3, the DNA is TGTGCCAGCAGCGGGGCCTACGAGCAGTACTTC.

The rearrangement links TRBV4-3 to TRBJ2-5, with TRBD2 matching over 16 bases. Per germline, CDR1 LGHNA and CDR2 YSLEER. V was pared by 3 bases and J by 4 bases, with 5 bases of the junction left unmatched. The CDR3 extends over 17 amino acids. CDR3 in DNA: TGCGCCAGCAGCCAGGGGACTAGCGGGGGGGCCGGAGAGACCCAGTACTTC. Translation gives CASSQGTSGGAGETQYF.

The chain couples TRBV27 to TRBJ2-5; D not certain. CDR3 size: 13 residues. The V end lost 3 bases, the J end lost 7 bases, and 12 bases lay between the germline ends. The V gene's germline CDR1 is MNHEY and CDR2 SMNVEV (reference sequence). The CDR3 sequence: CASSFELRGTQYF. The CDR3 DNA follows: TGTGCCAGCAGTTTCGAGCTGAGAGGGACCCAGTACTTC.

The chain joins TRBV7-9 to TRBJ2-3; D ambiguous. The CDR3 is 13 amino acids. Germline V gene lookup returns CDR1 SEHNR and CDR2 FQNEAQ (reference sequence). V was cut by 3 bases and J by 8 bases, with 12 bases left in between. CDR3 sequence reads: CASSFTGTATQYF. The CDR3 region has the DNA TGTGCCAGCAGCTTTACCGGCACGGCTACGCAGTATTTT.

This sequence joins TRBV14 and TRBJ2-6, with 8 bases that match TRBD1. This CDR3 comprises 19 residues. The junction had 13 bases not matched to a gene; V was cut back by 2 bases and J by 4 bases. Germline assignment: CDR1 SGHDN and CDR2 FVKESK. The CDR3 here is CASSQLGRGRLGGANVLTF. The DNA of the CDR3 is TGTGCCAGCAGCCAATTAGGCAGGGGGCGACTAGGAGGGGCCAACGTCCTGACTTTC.

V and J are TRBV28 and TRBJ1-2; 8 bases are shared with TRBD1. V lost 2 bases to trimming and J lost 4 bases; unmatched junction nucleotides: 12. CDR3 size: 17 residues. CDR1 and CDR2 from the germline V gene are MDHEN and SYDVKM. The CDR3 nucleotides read TGTGCCAGCAGTTTAAGGCAGGGGGCCGGGTCCACCTATGGCTACACCTTC. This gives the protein CASSLRQGAGSTYGYTF.

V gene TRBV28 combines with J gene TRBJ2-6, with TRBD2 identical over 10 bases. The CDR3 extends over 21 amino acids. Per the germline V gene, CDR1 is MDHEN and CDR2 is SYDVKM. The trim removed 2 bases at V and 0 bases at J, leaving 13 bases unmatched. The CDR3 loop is CASSLGLRRASGSSGANVLTF. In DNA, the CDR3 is TGTGCCAGCAGTTTAGGGTTGCGAAGGGCTAGCGGGAGCTCTGGGGCCAACGTCCTGACTTTC.

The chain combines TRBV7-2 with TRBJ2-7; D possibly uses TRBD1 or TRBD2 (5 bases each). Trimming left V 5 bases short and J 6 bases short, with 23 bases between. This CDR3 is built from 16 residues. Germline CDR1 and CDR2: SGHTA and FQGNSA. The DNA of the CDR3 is TGTGCCAGCAGCCACGCCCGGTGGGACCCCCTCGTCGAGCAGTACTTC. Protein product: CASSHARWDPLVEQYF.

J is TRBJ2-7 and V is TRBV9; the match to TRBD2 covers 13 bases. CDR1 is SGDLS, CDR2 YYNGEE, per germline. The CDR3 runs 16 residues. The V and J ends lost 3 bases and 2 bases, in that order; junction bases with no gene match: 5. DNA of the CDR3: TGTGCCAGCAGCGCCGGACTAGCGGGAGCCCCCTACGAGCAGTACTTC. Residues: CASSAGLAGAPYEQYF.

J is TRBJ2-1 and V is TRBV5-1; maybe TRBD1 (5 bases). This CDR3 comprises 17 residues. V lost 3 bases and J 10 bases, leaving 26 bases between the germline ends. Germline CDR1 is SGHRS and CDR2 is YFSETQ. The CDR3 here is CASSWKYLADDRPEQFF. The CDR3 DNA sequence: TGCGCCAGCAGCTGGAAATACCTCGCCGATGACAGACCAGAGCAGTTCTTC.

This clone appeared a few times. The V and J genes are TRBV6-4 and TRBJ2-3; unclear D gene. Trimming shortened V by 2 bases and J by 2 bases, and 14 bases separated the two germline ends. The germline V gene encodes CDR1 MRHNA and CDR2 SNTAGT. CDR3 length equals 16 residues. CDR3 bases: TGTGCCAGCAGTGACGCGGTGGTCTTGTCCACAGATACGCAGTATTTT. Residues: CASSDAVVLSTDTQYF.